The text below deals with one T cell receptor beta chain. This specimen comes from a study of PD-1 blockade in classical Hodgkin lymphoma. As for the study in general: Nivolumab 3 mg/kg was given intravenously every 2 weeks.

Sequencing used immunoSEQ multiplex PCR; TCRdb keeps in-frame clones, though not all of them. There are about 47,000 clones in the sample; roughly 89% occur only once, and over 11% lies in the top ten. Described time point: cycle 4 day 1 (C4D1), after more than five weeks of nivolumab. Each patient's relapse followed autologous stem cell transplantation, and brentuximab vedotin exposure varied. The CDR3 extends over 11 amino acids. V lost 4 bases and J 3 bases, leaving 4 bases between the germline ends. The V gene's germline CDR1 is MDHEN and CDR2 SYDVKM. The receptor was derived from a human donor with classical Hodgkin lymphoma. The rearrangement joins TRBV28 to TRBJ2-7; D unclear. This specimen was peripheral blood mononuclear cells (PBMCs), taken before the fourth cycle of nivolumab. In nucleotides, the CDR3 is TGTGCCAGCAGTTCCTTCTACGAGCAGTACTTC. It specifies CASSSFYEQYF.